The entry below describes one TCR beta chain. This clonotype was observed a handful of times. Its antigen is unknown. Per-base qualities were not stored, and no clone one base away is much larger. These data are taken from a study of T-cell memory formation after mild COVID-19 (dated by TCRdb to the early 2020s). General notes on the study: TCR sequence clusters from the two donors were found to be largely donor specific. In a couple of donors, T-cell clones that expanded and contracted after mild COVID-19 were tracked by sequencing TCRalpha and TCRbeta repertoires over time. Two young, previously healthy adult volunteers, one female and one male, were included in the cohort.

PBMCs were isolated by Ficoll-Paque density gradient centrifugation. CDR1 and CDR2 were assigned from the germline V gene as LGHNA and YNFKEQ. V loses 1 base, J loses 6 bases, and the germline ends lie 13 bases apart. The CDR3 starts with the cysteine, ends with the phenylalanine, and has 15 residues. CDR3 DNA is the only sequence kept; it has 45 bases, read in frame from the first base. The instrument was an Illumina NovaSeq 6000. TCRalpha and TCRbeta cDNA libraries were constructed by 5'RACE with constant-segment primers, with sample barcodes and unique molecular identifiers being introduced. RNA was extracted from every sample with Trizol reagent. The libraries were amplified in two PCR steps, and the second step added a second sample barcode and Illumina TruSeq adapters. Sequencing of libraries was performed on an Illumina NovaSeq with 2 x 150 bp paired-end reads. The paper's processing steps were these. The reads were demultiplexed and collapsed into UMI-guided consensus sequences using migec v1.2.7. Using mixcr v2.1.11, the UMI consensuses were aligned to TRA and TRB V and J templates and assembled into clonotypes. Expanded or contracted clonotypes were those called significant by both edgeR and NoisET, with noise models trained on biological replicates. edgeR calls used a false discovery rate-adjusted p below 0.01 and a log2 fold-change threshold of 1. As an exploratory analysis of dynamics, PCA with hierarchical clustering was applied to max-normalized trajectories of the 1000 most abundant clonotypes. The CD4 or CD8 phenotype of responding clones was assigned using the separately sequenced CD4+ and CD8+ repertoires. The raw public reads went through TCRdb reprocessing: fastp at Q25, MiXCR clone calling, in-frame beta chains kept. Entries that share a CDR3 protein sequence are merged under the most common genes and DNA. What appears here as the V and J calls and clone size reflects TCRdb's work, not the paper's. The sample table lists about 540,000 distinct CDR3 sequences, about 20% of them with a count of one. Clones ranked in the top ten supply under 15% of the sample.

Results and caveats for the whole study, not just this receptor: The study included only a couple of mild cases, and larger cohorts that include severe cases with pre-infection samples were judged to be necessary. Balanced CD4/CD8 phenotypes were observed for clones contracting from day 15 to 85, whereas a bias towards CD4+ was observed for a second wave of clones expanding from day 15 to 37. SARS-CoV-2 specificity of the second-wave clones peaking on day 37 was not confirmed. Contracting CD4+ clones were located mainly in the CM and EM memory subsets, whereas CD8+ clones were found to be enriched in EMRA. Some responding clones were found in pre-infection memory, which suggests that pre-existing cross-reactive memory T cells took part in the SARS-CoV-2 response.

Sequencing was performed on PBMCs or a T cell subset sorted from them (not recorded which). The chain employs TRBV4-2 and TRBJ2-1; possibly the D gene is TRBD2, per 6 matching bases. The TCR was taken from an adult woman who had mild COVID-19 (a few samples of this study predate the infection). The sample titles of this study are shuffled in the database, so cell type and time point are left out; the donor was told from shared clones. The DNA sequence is TGTGCCAGCAGCCAAGCAGACCTAGCGAGCAATGAGCAGTTCTTC. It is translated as CASSQADLASNEQFF.